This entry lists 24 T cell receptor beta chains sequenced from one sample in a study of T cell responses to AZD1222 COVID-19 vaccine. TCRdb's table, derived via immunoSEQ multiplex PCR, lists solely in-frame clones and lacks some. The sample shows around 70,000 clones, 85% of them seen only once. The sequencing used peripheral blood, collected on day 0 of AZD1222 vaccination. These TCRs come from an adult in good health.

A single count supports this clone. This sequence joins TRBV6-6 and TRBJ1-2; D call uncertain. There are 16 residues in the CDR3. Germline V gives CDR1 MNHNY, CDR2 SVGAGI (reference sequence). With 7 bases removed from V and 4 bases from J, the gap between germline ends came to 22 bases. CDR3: CASIPSPYQGTYGYTF. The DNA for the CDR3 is TGTGCCAGCATACCGTCTCCCTATCAAGGAACCTATGGCTACACCTTC.

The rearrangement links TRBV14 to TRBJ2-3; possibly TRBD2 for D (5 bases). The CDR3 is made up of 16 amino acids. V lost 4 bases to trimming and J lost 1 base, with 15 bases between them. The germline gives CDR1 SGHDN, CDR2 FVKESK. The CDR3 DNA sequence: TGTGCCAGCAGCCGGCGGACTGGATTTGGCACAGATACGCAGTATTTT. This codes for CASSRRTGFGTDTQYF.

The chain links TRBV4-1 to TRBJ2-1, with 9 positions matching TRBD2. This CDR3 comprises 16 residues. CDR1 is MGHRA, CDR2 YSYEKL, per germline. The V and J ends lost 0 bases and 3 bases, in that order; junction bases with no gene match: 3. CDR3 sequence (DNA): TGCGCCAGCAGCCAAGATGTGACTAGCGGCTACAATGAGCAGTTCTTC. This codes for CASSQDVTSGYNEQFF.

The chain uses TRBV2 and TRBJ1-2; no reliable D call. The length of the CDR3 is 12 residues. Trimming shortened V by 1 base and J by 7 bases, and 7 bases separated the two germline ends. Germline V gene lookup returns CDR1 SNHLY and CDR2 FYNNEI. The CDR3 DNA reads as TGTGCCAGCAGTGAAGATTACTCTGGCTACACCTTC. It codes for CASSEDYSGYTF. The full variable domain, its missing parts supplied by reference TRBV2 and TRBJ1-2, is EPEVTQTPSHQVTQMGQEVILRCVPISNHLYFYWYRQILGQKVEFLVSFYNNEISEKSEIFDDQFSVERPDGSNFTLKIRSTKLEDSAMYFCASSEDYSGYTFGSGTRLTVV.

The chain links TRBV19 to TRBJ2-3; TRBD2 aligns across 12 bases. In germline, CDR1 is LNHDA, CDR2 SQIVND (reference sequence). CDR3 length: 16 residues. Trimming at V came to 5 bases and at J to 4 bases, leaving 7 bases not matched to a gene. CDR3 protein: CASSSRTSGVADTQYF. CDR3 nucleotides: TGTGCCAGTAGTTCTAGGACTAGCGGGGTTGCAGATACGCAGTATTTT. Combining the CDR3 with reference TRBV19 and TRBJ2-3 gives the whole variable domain DGGITQSPKYLFRKEGQNVTLSCEQNLNHDAMYWYRQDPGQGLRLIYYSQIVNDFQKGDIAEGYSVSREKKESFPLTVTSAQKNPTAFYLCASSSRTSGVADTQYFGPGTRLTVL.

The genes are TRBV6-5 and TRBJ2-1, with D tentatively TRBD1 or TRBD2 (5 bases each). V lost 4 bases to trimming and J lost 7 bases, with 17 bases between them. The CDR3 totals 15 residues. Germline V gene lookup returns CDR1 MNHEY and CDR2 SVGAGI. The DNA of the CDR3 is TGTGCCAGCAGTTCCGGGACCCCCTACGGGAATGAGCAGTTCTTC. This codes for CASSSGTPYGNEQFF.

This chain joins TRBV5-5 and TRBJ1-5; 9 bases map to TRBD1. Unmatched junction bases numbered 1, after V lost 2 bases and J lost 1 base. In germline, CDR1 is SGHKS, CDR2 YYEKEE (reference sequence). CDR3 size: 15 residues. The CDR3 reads CASSLGQGSNQPQHF. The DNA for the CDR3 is TGTGCCAGCAGCTTAGGACAGGGGAGCAATCAGCCCCAGCATTTT. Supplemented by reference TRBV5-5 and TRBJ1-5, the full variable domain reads DAGVTQSPTHLIKTRGQQVTLRCSPISGHKSVSWYQQVLGQGPQFIFQYYEKEERGRGNFPDRFSARQFPNYSSELNVNALLLGDSALYLCASSLGQGSNQPQHFGDGTRLSIL.

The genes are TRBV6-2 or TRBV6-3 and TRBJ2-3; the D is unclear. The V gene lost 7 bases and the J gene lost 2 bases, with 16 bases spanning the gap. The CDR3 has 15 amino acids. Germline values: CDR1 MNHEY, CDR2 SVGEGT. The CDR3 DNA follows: TGTGCCAGCAACCCTGGGTCTCCCCACACAGATACGCAGTATTTT. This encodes CASNPGSPHTDTQYF.

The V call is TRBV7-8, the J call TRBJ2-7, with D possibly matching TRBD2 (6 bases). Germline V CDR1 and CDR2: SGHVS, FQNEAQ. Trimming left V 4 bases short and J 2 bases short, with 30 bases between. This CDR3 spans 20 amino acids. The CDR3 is CASSYPLLPSGGTYTYEQYF. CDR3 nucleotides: TGTGCCAGCAGCTATCCCCTATTGCCCAGCGGAGGGACCTACACCTACGAGCAGTACTTC.

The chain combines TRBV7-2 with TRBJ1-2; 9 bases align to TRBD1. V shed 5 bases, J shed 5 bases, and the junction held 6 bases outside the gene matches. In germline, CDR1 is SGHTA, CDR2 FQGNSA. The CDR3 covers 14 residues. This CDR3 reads CASSAYRGRYGYTF. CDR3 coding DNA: TGTGCCAGCAGCGCCTACAGGGGGCGGTATGGCTACACCTTC.

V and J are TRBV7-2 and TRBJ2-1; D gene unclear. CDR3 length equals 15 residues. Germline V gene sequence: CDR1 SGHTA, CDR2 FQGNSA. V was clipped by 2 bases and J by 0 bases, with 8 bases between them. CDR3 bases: TGTGCCAGCAGCTTAATGCCCAGCTCCTACAATGAGCAGTTCTTC. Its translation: CASSLMPSSYNEQFF.

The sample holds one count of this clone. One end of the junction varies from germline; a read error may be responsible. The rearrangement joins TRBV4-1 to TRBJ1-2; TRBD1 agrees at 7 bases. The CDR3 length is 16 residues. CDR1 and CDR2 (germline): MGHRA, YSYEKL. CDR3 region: CPSSRLPPDRTYGYTF. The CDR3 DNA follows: TGCCCCAGCAGCCGCCTGCCCCCGGACAGGACCTATGGCTACACCTTC.

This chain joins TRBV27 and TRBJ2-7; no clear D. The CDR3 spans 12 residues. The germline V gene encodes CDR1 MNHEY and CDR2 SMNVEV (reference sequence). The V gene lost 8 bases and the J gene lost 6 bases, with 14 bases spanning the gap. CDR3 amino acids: CASSSYDSEQYF. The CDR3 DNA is TGTGCCAGCTCATCATACGACTCCGAGCAGTACTTC.

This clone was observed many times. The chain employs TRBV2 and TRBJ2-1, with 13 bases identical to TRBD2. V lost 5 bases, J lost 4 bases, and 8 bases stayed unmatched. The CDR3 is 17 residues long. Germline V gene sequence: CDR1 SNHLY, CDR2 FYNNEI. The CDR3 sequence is CASSYSGLAGVYNEQFF. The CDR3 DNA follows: TGTGCCAGCAGTTACTCCGGACTAGCGGGAGTGTACAATGAGCAGTTCTTC.

The CDR3 region is CASSQGARNEQFF. In nucleotides, the CDR3 is TGCGCCAGCAGTCAGGGGGCGCGAAATGAGCAGTTCTTC. This chain joins TRBV5-1 and TRBJ2-1, with 8 bases matching TRBD1. The CDR3 totals 13 residues. Germline CDR1 SGHRS, CDR2 YFSETQ. The junction had 5 bases not matched to a gene; V was cut back by 5 bases and J by 7 bases. Variable domain in full (rest from reference TRBV5-1 and TRBJ2-1): KAGVTQTPRYLIKTRGQQVTLSCSPISGHRSVSWYQQTPGQGLQFLFEYFSETQRNKGNFPGRFSGRQFSNSRSEMNVSTLELGDSALYLCASSQGARNEQFFGPGTRLTVL.

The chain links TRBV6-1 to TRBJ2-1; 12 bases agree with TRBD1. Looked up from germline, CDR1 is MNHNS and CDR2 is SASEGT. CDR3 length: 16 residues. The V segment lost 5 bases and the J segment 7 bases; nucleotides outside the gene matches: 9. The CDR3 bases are TGTGCCAGCAGTAAAGATGGGACAGGGGGCAAGAATGAGCAGTTCTTC. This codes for CASSKDGTGGKNEQFF.

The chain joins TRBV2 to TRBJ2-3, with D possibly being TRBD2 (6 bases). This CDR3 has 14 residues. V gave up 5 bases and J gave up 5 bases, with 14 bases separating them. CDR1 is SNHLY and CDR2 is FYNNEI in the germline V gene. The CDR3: CASSNPGEGDTQYF. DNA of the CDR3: TGTGCCAGCAGTAACCCGGGAGAAGGAGATACGCAGTATTTT.

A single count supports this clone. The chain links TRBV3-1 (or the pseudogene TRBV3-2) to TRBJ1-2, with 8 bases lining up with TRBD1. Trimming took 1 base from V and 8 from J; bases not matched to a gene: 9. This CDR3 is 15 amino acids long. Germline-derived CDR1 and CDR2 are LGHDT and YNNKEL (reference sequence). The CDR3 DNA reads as TGTGCCAGCAGCCAAGGGACAGGGCTGGTGGAGGGCTACACCTTC. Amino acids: CASSQGTGLVEGYTF.

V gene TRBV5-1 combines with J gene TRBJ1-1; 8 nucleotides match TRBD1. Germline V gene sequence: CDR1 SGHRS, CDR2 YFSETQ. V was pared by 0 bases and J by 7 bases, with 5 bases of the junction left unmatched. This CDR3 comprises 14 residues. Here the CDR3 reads CASSLVQGGSEAFF. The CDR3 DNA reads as TGCGCCAGCAGCTTGGTACAGGGGGGTAGTGAAGCTTTCTTT.

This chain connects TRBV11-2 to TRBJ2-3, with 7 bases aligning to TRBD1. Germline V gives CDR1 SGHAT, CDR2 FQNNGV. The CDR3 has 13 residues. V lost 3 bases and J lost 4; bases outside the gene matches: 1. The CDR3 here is CASSFQGADTQYF. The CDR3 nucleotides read TGTGCCAGCAGCTTCCAGGGGGCAGATACGCAGTATTTT.

CDR3 bases: TGTGCCAGCACCGGAAATTCTGGCACAGATACGCAGTATTTT. Its translation is CASTGNSGTDTQYF. The chain links TRBV6-5 to TRBJ2-3, with D uncertain. Per germline, CDR1 MNHEY and CDR2 SVGAGI. This CDR3 is built from 14 residues. Trimming cost V 7 bases and J 1 base, with 12 bases left between them.

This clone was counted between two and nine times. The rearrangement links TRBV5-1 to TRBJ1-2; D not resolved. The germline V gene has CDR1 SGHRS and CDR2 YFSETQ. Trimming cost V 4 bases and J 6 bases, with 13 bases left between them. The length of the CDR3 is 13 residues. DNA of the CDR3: TGCGCCAGCAGCACCGCTACAACGAATGGCTACACCTTC. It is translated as CASSTATTNGYTF.

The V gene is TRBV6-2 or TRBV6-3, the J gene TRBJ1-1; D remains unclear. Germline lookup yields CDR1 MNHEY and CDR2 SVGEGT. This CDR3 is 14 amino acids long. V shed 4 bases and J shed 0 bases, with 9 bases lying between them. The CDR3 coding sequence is TGTGCCAGCAGTTGGCGAGGGATGAACACTGAAGCTTTCTTT. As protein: CASSWRGMNTEAFF.

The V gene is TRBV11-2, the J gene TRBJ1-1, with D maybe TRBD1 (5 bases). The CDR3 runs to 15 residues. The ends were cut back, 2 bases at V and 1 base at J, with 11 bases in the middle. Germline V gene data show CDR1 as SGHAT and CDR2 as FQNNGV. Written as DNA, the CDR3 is TGTGCCAGCAGCTTATGGTCGGGGGAGAACACTGAAGCTTTCTTT. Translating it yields CASSLWSGENTEAFF.